The 17 T cell receptor beta chains below were found in one sample sequenced in a study of early T cells in non-severe SARS-CoV-2 infection. MiXCR, run by TCRdb on the 5' RACE reads, gives a single entry per CDR3 protein. The sample lists around 60,000 distinct CDR3 sequences, less than 20% occurring once. The sequenced sample was whole blood, obtained at baseline. The receptors shown here come from an adult who was a healthcare worker with PCR-confirmed SARS-CoV-2 infection or an uninfected control (not recorded which).

This clonotype was recorded many times. The rearrangement joins TRBV11-2 to TRBJ2-2; a weak D match, TRBD1 (6 bases). Germline V gives CDR1 SGHAT, CDR2 FQNNGV. There are 16 residues in the CDR3. V shed 2 bases and J shed 4 bases, with 14 bases lying between them. The CDR3 loop is CASSLLPGASTGELFF. Written as DNA, the CDR3 is TGTGCCAGCAGCTTATTGCCAGGGGCGAGCACCGGGGAGCTGTTTTTT.

This clonotype came up a few times. The chain uses TRBV2 and TRBJ2-3; 9 nucleotides match TRBD1. Germline-derived CDR1 and CDR2 are SNHLY and FYNNEI. Trimming removed 11 bases from V and 4 bases from J; junction bases left unmatched: 10. CDR3 size: 14 residues. CDR3 nucleotide sequence: TGTGCCGGAGACCCGGGACAGGGTGCAGATACGCAGTATTTT. Protein: CAGDPGQGADTQYF.

This clonotype was recorded a few times. The chain employs TRBV6-5 and TRBJ2-7; weak D call: TRBD1 (6 bases). V was trimmed by 6 bases and J by 1 base, leaving 16 bases between them. CDR3 size: 15 residues. Germline assignment: CDR1 MNHEY and CDR2 SVGAGI. This CDR3 is CASRDRGTHSYEQYF. The CDR3 bases are TGTGCCAGCAGAGATAGGGGGACCCATTCCTACGAGCAGTACTTC.

The chain links TRBV7-9 to TRBJ1-2; D ambiguous. Germline V gene sequence: CDR1 SEHNR, CDR2 FQNEAQ (reference sequence). V dropped 2 bases and J dropped 3 bases, with 7 bases sitting between them. CDR3 size: 13 residues. CDR3 region: CASSLNSHYGYTF. For the CDR3, the DNA is TGTGCCAGCAGCTTAAACAGCCACTATGGCTACACCTTC.

This clonotype was seen a few times. The chain has TRBV11-2 and TRBJ2-5, with D possibly being TRBD1 (6 bases). Trimming stripped 6 bases from V and 1 base from J, with 12 bases between. Germline loops: CDR1 SGHAT, CDR2 FQNNGV. The CDR3 sequence is 14 residues long. Here the CDR3 reads CASSRNRAQETQYF. The CDR3, as DNA: TGTGCCAGCAGTAGAAACAGGGCCCAAGAGACCCAGTACTTC.

V usage is TRBV6-1 and J usage is TRBJ2-7; a possible D gene is TRBD1 (6 bases). The V gene's germline CDR1 is MNHNS and CDR2 SASEGT. The germline V and J ends were trimmed by 9 bases and 0 bases, with 15 bases remaining between them. CDR3 size: 14 residues. The chain's CDR3 is CASIGQGSSYEQYF. The CDR3 DNA reads TGTGCCAGTATAGGGCAGGGGAGCTCCTACGAGCAGTACTTC.

This chain uses TRBV7-2 with TRBJ1-5; D is uncertain. Germline CDR1 and CDR2: SGHTA and FQGNSA. Trimming cost V 5 bases and J 9 bases, with 11 bases left between them. The CDR3 length is 12 residues. CDR3 region: CASSTEQWPQHF. CDR3 DNA sequence: TGTGCCAGCAGCACCGAACAGTGGCCCCAGCATTTT.

The CDR3 DNA is TGTGCCAGCAGTGATTGGGTCGGAACTGAAGCTTTCTTT. This codes for CASSDWVGTEAFF. The chain links TRBV6-4 to TRBJ1-1; D unclear. V was shortened by 3 bases and J by 5 bases, with 10 bases between the two germline ends. The CDR3 is 13 amino acids. Germline V gene sequence: CDR1 MRHNA, CDR2 SNTAGT.

The chain employs TRBV20-1 and TRBJ2-2, with D possibly being TRBD1 (5 bases). V was pared by 0 bases and J by 6 bases, with 5 bases between. The CDR3 extends over 12 amino acids. The germline CDR1 and CDR2 sequences are DFQATT and SNEGSKA (reference sequence). The CDR3 is CSAREGAGELFF. The DNA of the CDR3 is TGCAGTGCTAGAGAAGGGGCCGGGGAGCTGTTTTTT.

V is TRBV10-3 and J is TRBJ2-4, with D perhaps TRBD2 (5 bases). Trimming took 2 bases from V and 4 from J, leaving 9 bases between them. The CDR3 has 14 amino acids. CDR1 and CDR2 from the germline V gene are ENHRY and SYGVKD. CDR3 region: CAISETGIKNIQYF. DNA of the CDR3: TGTGCCATCAGTGAGACCGGGATAAAAAACATTCAGTACTTC.

DNA for the CDR3: TGTGCCAGCAGCTTACCCGGGACTAGCGGATACGAGCAGTACTTC. Its translation: CASSLPGTSGYEQYF. This chain links TRBV4-2 with TRBJ2-7, with 11 bases fitting TRBD2. CDR1 is LGHNA, CDR2 YNFKEQ, per germline. V lost 5 bases to trimming and J lost 4 bases; unmatched junction nucleotides: 7. The CDR3 has 15 amino acids.

Only a few counts were recorded for this clonotype. V usage is TRBV4-3 and J usage is TRBJ1-6; D may be TRBD1 (6 bases). V lost 7 bases to trimming and J lost 9 bases, with 19 bases between them. From germline, CDR1 is LGHNA and CDR2 YSLEER. This CDR3 contains 15 residues. CDR3 coding DNA: TGCGCCAGCACCCCAACAGGGTATAGTGGTTCACCCCTCCACTTT. It yields the protein CASTPTGYSGSPLHF.

The CDR3 reads CASSPRKPGLAGKETQYF. CDR3 DNA: TGTGCCAGCAGTCCAAGAAAACCGGGACTAGCGGGTAAAGAGACCCAGTACTTC. The chain employs TRBV27 and TRBJ2-5; 12 bases line up with TRBD2. Germline V gene sequence: CDR1 MNHEY, CDR2 SMNVEV (reference sequence). V dropped 5 bases and J dropped 3; count of bases not matched to a gene: 13. The CDR3 length is 18 residues.

This clonotype was observed a few times. The chain carries TRBV29-1 and TRBJ2-3, with 7 bases aligning to TRBD2. Germline CDR1 SQVTM, CDR2 ANQGSEA. J gave up 0 bases and V 6 bases, and 6 bases lay outside the gene matches. The CDR3 is made up of 14 amino acids. As DNA, the CDR3 is TGCAGCGTCGCGGGAGCCCCTAGCACAGATACGCAGTATTTT. The encoded protein is CSVAGAPSTDTQYF.

This clonotype was counted between two and nine times. The CDR3 region is CSASQGLSNQPQHF. Here the CDR3 DNA reads TGCAGTGCTAGCCAGGGGCTCAGCAATCAGCCCCAGCATTTT. V and J are TRBV20-1 and TRBJ1-5, with a weak D call TRBD1 (6 bases). V gave up 3 bases and J gave up 1 base, with 10 bases separating them. Germline CDR1 DFQATT, CDR2 SNEGSKA (reference sequence). This CDR3 comprises 14 residues.

This clonotype was seen repeatedly, ten times or more. The chain combines TRBV25-1 with TRBJ1-6; D remains ambiguous. The CDR3 consists of 14 residues. CDR1 is MGHDK and CDR2 is SYGVNS in the germline V gene. Trimming shortened V by 2 bases and J by 7 bases, and 9 bases separated the two germline ends. CDR3 residues: CASSEIKGNSPLHF. Here the CDR3 DNA reads TGTGCCAGCAGTGAAATTAAGGGAAATTCACCCCTCCACTTT.

This clonotype was detected only a few times. The V and J genes are TRBV20-1 and TRBJ2-2, with 11 bases fitting TRBD2. Germline CDR1 reads DFQATT; CDR2 reads SNEGSKA (reference sequence). The V gene end was trimmed by 5 bases and the J gene end by 4 bases; junction bases not matched to a gene: 9. The CDR3 runs to 16 residues. The CDR3 spells CSASIAGGPSTGELFF. CDR3 sequence (DNA): TGCAGTGCTTCAATAGCGGGGGGGCCGAGCACCGGGGAGCTGTTTTTT.